Listed below are T cell receptor beta chains from one sample, sequenced in a study of blood T cell repertoires in COVID-19. Method: immunoSEQ multiplex PCR; TCRdb's copy keeps in-frame clones and lacks some. The sample contains roughly 200,000 clones, about four fifths of which appear only once. The sequenced sample consisted of peripheral blood. These receptors were collected from a woman aged 35 to 49 with COVID-19, enrolled during active disease. CDR3s include the opening cysteine and the closing phenylalanine or tryptophan. A D gene is named only where the DNA matches it firmly. Part of the rows lack a size; the others show once, few, many or a class for expanded clones.

V gene	clone size	J gene	D gene	CDR3 DNA	CDR3 protein
TRBV5-1	.	TRBJ2-4	.	TGCGCCAGCAGCTTGGCCGCAGGTGAAAACATTCAGTACTTC	CASSLAAGENIQYF
TRBV5-1	.	TRBJ1-2	.	TGCGCCAGCAGCTTTGGGGGCTACTATAACTATGGCTACACCTTC	CASSFGGYYNYGYTF
TRBV11-2	.	TRBJ2-3	.	TGTGCCAGCAGCCGGACGTTAGGCGGGGGCGCAGATACGCAGTATTTT	CASSRTLGGGADTQYF
TRBV4-2	few	TRBJ2-3	.	TGTGCCAGCAGCCAAGAGGACAGATCTAGCACAGATACGCAGTATTTT	CASSQEDRSSTDTQYF
TRBV5-1	.	TRBJ2-1	TRBD1	TGCGCCAGCAGCCCCACAGGGGTCGATGAGCAGTTCTTC	CASSPTGVDEQFF
TRBV19	.	TRBJ1-5	.	TGTGCCAGCCAGGGAATCTACAATCAGCCCCAGCATTTT	CASQGIYNQPQHF
TRBV7-9	few	TRBJ2-1	TRBD1	TGTGCCAGCAGTTCCGGGACAGGGATTCACAATGAGCAGTTCTTC	CASSSGTGIHNEQFF
TRBV30	.	TRBJ2-5	.	TGTGCCTGGAGCATAGAGGGCCTAGAGACCCAGTACTTC	CAWSIEGLETQYF
TRBV28	.	TRBJ2-3	.	TGTGCCAGCAGGGGGACCGTCGGAGGGGTCGATACGCAGTATTTT	CASRGTVGGVDTQYF
TRBV5-1	.	TRBJ1-1	.	TGCGCCAGCAGCTACTCCCGGGCAGGAGGTGAAGCTTTCTTT	CASSYSRAGGEAFF
TRBV9	once	TRBJ1-3	TRBD1	TGTGCCAGCAGCTTTCACAGGGGAGGCTCTGGAAACACCATATATTTT	CASSFHRGGSGNTIYF
TRBV7-9	.	TRBJ2-5	TRBD2	TGTGCCAGCAGCTTAGGAGTAGCGGGGGGCCAAGAGACCCAGTACTTC	CASSLGVAGGQETQYF
TRBV30	.	TRBJ2-7	TRBD2	TGTGCCTGGAGTGTGGGTAGCGGGATTGGAGAGCAGTACTTC	CAWSVGSGIGEQYF
TRBV5-6	.	TRBJ1-1	.	TGTGCCAGCAGCTTGCAGGGGCGGAACACTGAAGCTTTCTTT	CASSLQGRNTEAFF
TRBV7-2	.	TRBJ2-7	TRBD2	TGTGCCAGCAGCCCTACCGGGACTAACTTAGGCGAGCAGTACTTC	CASSPTGTNLGEQYF
TRBV9	.	TRBJ1-6	.	TGTGCCAGCAGCGAGGGGGGGCCTAATTCACCCCTCCACTTT	CASSEGGPNSPLHF
TRBV15	.	TRBJ2-4	TRBD2	TGTGCCACCAGCAGAGATAGCGGGGGGGCCAAAAACATTCAGTACTTC	CATSRDSGGAKNIQYF
TRBV5-1	.	TRBJ1-2	.	TGCGCCAGCAGCCTGCAGCCCGTATTCGGAACTACCAATTATGGCTACACCTTC	CASSLQPVFGTTNYGYTF
TRBV11-2	.	TRBJ2-2	.	TGTGCCAGCAGCATCCAGGGGCCCTATACCGGGGAGCTGTTTTTT	CASSIQGPYTGELFF
TRBV6-4	.	TRBJ2-3	TRBD2	TGTGCCACCGCTAGCGGGAGGTCGGCAGATACGCAGTATTTT	CATASGRSADTQYF
TRBV5-1	.	TRBJ1-2	.	TGCGCCAGCAGCTTAAACGAGGCTCGGGGCTATGGCTACACCTTC	CASSLNEARGYGYTF
TRBV25-1	.	TRBJ2-7	TRBD2	TGTGCCAGCAGTGATCCTAGAGCGGGGGCGACCTACGAGCAGTACTTC	CASSDPRAGATYEQYF
TRBV3-1/TRBV3-2	.	TRBJ2-3	TRBD2	TGTGCCAGCAGCTTTAGCGGGTCAGATACGCAGTATTTT	CASSFSGSDTQYF
TRBV4-1	.	TRBJ2-7	TRBD2	TGCGCCAGCAGCCAAGATCTAGCGGGTCTCTCCTACGAGCAGTACTTC	CASSQDLAGLSYEQYF
TRBV20-1	.	TRBJ1-2	.	TGCAGTGCTAGTTTGGCAGGGGTTAACTATGGCTACACCTTC	CSASLAGVNYGYTF
TRBV19	.	TRBJ2-1	.	TGTGCCAGTAGTGTCGGTCCTCGAGAGCAGTTCTTC	CASSVGPREQFF
TRBV30	.	TRBJ1-1	.	TGTGCCTGGAGTGTACAGGGGAACACTGAAGCTTTCTTT	CAWSVQGNTEAFF
TRBV5-1	once	TRBJ1-1	TRBD1	TGCGCCAGCAGCTTGGCCGCCGCGGGACAGGGGGGTGAAGCTTTCTTT	CASSLAAAGQGGEAFF
TRBV5-1	.	TRBJ1-6	TRBD1	TGCGCCAGCAGCCCTGGGGGGACAGATTATAATTCACCCCTCCACTTT	CASSPGGTDYNSPLHF
TRBV7-7	.	TRBJ2-3	TRBD2	TGTGCCAGCAGCTCGACTAGCGGGAGTTTGGATACGCAGTATTTT	CASSSTSGSLDTQYF
TRBV6-5	.	TRBJ2-5	TRBD2	TGTGCCAGCGCCCGGGGAGGGCTACTGGAGACCCAGTACTTC	CASARGGLLETQYF
TRBV11-1	.	TRBJ2-1	.	TGTGCCAGCAGCTTAGCAGTCGGTGATGAGCAGTTCTTC	CASSLAVGDEQFF
TRBV18	.	TRBJ1-4	.	TGTGCCAGCTCATCGTATATTGAAAAACTGTTTTTT	CASSSYIEKLFF
TRBV9	.	TRBJ2-1	TRBD2	TGTGCCAGCAGCGTAGGAGCGGGAGGTGTGGATGAGCAGTTCTTC	CASSVGAGGVDEQFF
TRBV6-5	.	TRBJ1-5	.	TGTGCCAGCAGTTATAAGGGGATCAATCAGCCCCAGCATTTT	CASSYKGINQPQHF
TRBV6-1	.	TRBJ1-6	.	TGTGCCAGCAGTGAAGGGGGGGTAGGTTCACCCCTCCACTTT	CASSEGGVGSPLHF
TRBV5-6	few	TRBJ1-4	.	TGTGCCAGCAGCCGACTGGGGGGGTCGGCTAATGAAAAACTGTTTTTT	CASSRLGGSANEKLFF
TRBV11-2	once	TRBJ2-3	TRBD2	TGTGCCAGCAGCTTATCGGGTGCGGGGGGCGCAGATACGCAGTATTTT	CASSLSGAGGADTQYF
TRBV7-9	few	TRBJ2-1	TRBD1	TGTGCCAGCCTCCGGGACAGCCATGAGCAGTTCTTC	CASLRDSHEQFF
TRBV5-1	.	TRBJ1-2	.	TGCGCCAGCAGCTTGGTTGTAGGGAGAGGCTACACCTTC	CASSLVVGRGYTF
TRBV3-1/TRBV3-2	.	TRBJ2-3	TRBD2	TGTGCCAGCAGCCAAAGTAGCGGGGGGGCGAGGGATACGCAGTATTTT	CASSQSSGGARDTQYF
TRBV6-2/TRBV6-3	.	TRBJ1-5	TRBD1	TGTGCCAGCAGCAGACGCGGACAGGGACCCAATCAGCCCCAGCATTTT	CASSRRGQGPNQPQHF
TRBV5-1	.	TRBJ2-2	.	TGCGCCAGCAGCTTGGGGGCCCGGCAGGGCAACACCGGGGAGCTGTTTTTT	CASSLGARQGNTGELFF
TRBV27	.	TRBJ2-7	TRBD1	TGTGCCAGCAGTTTAGCACAGGGGCCGACCTACGAGCAGTACTTC	CASSLAQGPTYEQYF
TRBV10-3	.	TRBJ2-7	.	TGTGCCATCAGTGAAGCCGGCGAGCAGTACTTC	CAISEAGEQYF
TRBV12-3/TRBV12-4	.	TRBJ2-7	.	TGTGCCAGCAGTCCCCTTCGGGAGCAGTACTTC	CASSPLREQYF
TRBV27	few	TRBJ1-1	.	TGTGCCAGCATTAGCGCAGGCGAAGGAAACACTGAAGCTTTCTTT	CASISAGEGNTEAFF
TRBV2	.	TRBJ1-5	TRBD1	TGTGCCAGCAGCGGGGGACAGGCCTTAGGGGCCCAGCATTTT	CASSGGQALGAQHF
TRBV19	.	TRBJ2-5	TRBD2	TGTGCCAGTAGTAAGGGGGCTAGCGGGAGGGGGCAAGAGACCCAGTACTTC	CASSKGASGRGQETQYF
TRBV28	.	TRBJ2-7	.	TGTGCCAGCAGGTGGGCGGGGAGTTACGAGCAGTACTTC	CASRWAGSYEQYF
TRBV6-6	.	TRBJ1-1	.	TGTGCCAGCAGTTACGAGGGGAACACTGAAGCTTTCTTT	CASSYEGNTEAFF